This T cell receptor (beta chain) was sequenced in a study of OX40 agonist ivuxolimab in advanced cancers. Study details: The study gave patients intravenous ivuxolimab at 0.01 to 10 mg/kg every 2 weeks. The dose-escalation group included hepatocellular carcinoma, melanoma, renal cell carcinoma and head and neck cancer.

TCRdb's table, derived via immunoSEQ multiplex PCR, lists solely in-frame clones and lacks some. This sample yields around 62,000 clones, of which around 83% are seen a single time; 2.4% belongs to the top ten. The CDR3 sequence is 16 residues long. Germline V gene data show CDR1 as SGDLS and CDR2 as YYNGEE. The V segment lost 6 bases and the J segment 3 bases; nucleotides outside the gene matches: 12. Broader study findings: Researchers report that CD8+ T cells had, on average, more expanded clones than CD4+.

Note on this clone: What it recognizes is unknown.

The sequences come from CD4+ or CD8+ T cells sorted from blood, collected in a trial of the OX40 agonist ivuxolimab. The receptor's source is an adult with an advanced solid tumor such as melanoma, head and neck, liver or kidney cancer. The chain carries TRBV9 and TRBJ2-5; 9 nucleotides line up with TRBD2. Here the CDR3 DNA reads TGTGCCAGCATCGCTAGCGGGGTCAACGAGGAAGAGACCCAGTACTTC. Translating it yields CASIASGVNEEETQYF.